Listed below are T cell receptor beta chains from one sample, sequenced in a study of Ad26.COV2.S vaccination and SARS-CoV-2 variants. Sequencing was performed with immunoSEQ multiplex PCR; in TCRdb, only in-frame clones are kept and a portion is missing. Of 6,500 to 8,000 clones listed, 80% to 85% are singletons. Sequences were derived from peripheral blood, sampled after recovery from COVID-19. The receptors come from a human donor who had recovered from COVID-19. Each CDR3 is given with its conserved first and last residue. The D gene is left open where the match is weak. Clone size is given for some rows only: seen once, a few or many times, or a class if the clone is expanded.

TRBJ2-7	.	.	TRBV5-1	TGCGCCAGCAGCGCAGCCACTCAGATGGGCGAGCAGTACTTC	CASSAATQMGEQYF
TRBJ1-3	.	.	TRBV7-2	TGTGCCAGCAGCGGTGGGACAAGGGCCTCTGGAAACACCATATATTTT	CASSGGTRASGNTIYF
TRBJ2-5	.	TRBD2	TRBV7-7	TGTGCTAGCAGCTTACTAGCGGGAGTGTCAGAGACCCAGTACTTC	CASSLLAGVSETQYF
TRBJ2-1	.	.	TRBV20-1	TGCAGTGCTAGATTGGGTGAGCAGTTCTTC	CSARLGEQFF
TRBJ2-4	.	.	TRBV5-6	TGTGCCAGCAGCTTCTATATTCAGTACTTC	CASSFYIQYF
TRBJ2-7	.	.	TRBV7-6	TGTGCCAGCAGCTTATTGGCGCCGGGCACGCGAGACGAGCAGTACTTC	CASSLLAPGTRDEQYF
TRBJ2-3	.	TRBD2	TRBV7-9	TGTGCCAGCAGCCCGCCGAGCGGGGGGGCTATAGATACGCAGTATTTT	CASSPPSGGAIDTQYF
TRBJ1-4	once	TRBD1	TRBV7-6	TGTGCCAGCAGCTTAGGGGCTACAGGGGGGCAAGAAAAACTGTTTTTT	CASSLGATGGQEKLFF
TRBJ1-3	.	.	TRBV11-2	TGTGCCAGCAGCTTATACGGGACGGACTCTGGAAACACCATATATTTT	CASSLYGTDSGNTIYF
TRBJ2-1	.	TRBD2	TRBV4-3	TGCGCCAGCAGCCAAGATAAATCTAGCGGGGGGGGCAATGAGCAGTTCTTC	CASSQDKSSGGGNEQFF
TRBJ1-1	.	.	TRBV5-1	TGCGCCAGCAGCTTCGGCACCTCAAACACTGAAGCTTTCTTT	CASSFGTSNTEAFF
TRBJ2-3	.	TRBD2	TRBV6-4	TGTGCCAGCAGTGAGGGGACTAGCGGGACAGATACGCAGTATTTT	CASSEGTSGTDTQYF
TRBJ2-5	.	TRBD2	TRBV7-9	TGTGCCAGCAGCTTTACTAGCGGGAGGGCCGCCGAGACCCAGTACTTC	CASSFTSGRAAETQYF
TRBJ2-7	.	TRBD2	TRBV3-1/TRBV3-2	TGTGCCAGCAGCCAAATTGGGACTAGCGGGGGGGCATTGTACGAGCAGTACTTC	CASSQIGTSGGALYEQYF
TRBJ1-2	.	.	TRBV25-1	TGTGCCAGCAGTAAAAGTCGGACCTATGGCTACACCTTC	CASSKSRTYGYTF
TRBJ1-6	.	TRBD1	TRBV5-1	TGCGCCAGCAGAGCCTCGGACAGGGAAAATTCACCCCTCCACTTT	CASRASDRENSPLHF
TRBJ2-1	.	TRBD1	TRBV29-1	TGCAGCGTTGAGGGACAGTTGAGGAGCAATGAGCAGTTCTTC	CSVEGQLRSNEQFF
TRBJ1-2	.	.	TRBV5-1	TGCGCCAGCAGCTGGGCTGGGAGGATCTATAGAGGCTACACCTTC	CASSWAGRIYRGYTF
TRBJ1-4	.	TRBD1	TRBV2	TGTGCCAGCAATGGGGGACAGGAGCCCTCGGGAAAACTGTTTTTT	CASNGGQEPSGKLFF
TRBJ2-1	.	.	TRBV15	TGTGCCACCAGCGTCTCGGACAGAGCCTACAATGAGCAGTTCTTC	CATSVSDRAYNEQFF
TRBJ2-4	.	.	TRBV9	TGTGCCAGCAGCGTTGGAGGGGCGAACATTCAGTACTTC	CASSVGGANIQYF
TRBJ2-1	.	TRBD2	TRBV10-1	TGCGCCAGCAGCCTTGGGGCGGGAGGATTCTACAATGAGCAGTTCTTC	CASSLGAGGFYNEQFF
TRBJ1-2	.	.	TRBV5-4	TGTGCCAGCAGCTTGGGCACAGAGGGGGCCTTC	CASSLGTEGAF
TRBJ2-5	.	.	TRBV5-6	TGTGCCAGCAGCTCCAGGGGTAGGGAGACCCAGTACTTC	CASSSRGRETQYF
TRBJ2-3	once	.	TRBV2	TGTGCCAGCAGTGAATCCCAGTCGCCAGATACGCAGTATTTT	CASSESQSPDTQYF
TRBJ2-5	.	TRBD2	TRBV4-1	TGCGCCAGCAGCCAGGGGACTAGCGGGGGCCTGGGGGAGACCCAGTACTTC	CASSQGTSGGLGETQYF
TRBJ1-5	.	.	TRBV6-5	TGTGCCAGCAGGAGGGGTCAGGGCAATCAGCCCCAGCATTTT	CASRRGQGNQPQHF
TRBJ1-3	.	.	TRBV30	TGTGCCTGGAGTCCAGGATTGGGAAACACCATATATTTT	CAWSPGLGNTIYF
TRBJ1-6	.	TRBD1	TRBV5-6	TGTGCCAGCAGCTTGATTGGGGACAGGGCCAATTCACCCCTCCACTTT	CASSLIGDRANSPLHF
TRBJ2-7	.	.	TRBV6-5	TGTGCCAGCAGTCAGGTTTTCTCCTACGAGCAGTACTTC	CASSQVFSYEQYF
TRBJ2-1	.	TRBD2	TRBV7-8	TGTGCCAGCAGCCGAATGGGGAGCGGGAGGTTGATGTTTGAGCAGTTCTTC	CASSRMGSGRLMFEQFF